Sequencing of this T cell receptor beta chain was carried out in a study of cytomegalovirus exposure and HLA in healthy donors. Whole-study context: Earlier findings included about 120 million unique TCR beta sequences obtained from about 180 million T cells. Study-level findings and limits: Common viral pathogens (according to a later analysis) appeared linked to several of the most significant clusters. Being productive about 90% or about 30% of the time was typical of most TCR beta V segments in an earlier analysis.

V was trimmed by 5 bases and J by 7 bases, leaving 17 bases between them. Germline V CDR1 and CDR2: SEHNR, FQNEAQ (reference sequence). There are 15 residues in the CDR3. Remarks on this clone: Its antigen is not identified.

The PCR used 60 Vbeta and 13 Jbeta primers. Using immunoSEQ multiplex PCR, the repertoire was profiled, and TCRdb retains in-frame clones only, with some absent. This table holds about 140,000 clones, approximately 85% found once. This clonotype originated in a middle-aged woman in good health and CMV-seronegative. The V and J genes are TRBV7-9 and TRBJ2-2, with a possible D match to TRBD2 (7 bases). Sequences were obtained from PBMCs. The CDR3 sequence is CASSPYGEGHGELFF. In DNA, the CDR3 is TGTGCCAGCAGCCCCTATGGGGAGGGACACGGGGAGCTGTTTTTT.